One T cell receptor beta chain is described in this entry. This specimen belongs to a study of blood T cell repertoires in COVID-19. For the study at large: T cells, B-cell-depleted T cells, or PBMCs supplied cDNA or gDNA.

Profiling relied on immunoSEQ multiplex PCR, and the TCRdb table lists in-frame clones only, not all of them. This table has 200,000 to 250,000 clones, around 82% appearing once. Individuals aged about 18 to 95 years were recruited from 24 US areas. Cohorts were based on clinical histories the participants reported. The germline gives CDR1 LGHDT, CDR2 YNNKEL (reference sequence). Trimming left V 2 bases short and J 2 bases short, with 9 bases between. This CDR3 has 14 amino acids. This clonotype originated in a woman in her forties or fifties who had been exposed to COVID-19. The chain links TRBV3-1 (or the pseudogene TRBV3-2) to TRBJ1-1; D not certain. The sequencing sample was made of PBMCs or T cells enriched from blood (not recorded which). CDR3 coding DNA: TGTGCCAGCAGCCAAACAGTCGGTAACACTGAAGCTTTCTTT. This gives the protein CASSQTVGNTEAFF.